Presented here are 22 T cell receptor beta chains from one specimen sequenced in a study of Tregs in tolerant kidney transplant recipients. The nonmyeloablative bone marrow transplants came from related graft donors, with transient mixed chimerism. TCRdb keeps only in-frame clones here, not all; method: immunoSEQ multiplex PCR. The sample holds tens of thousands of clones, 80% to 90% seen once. Sequenced here: CD4+ T cells from blood (PBMCs), sampled 6 months after the transplant. The receptors stem from a human patient who received a combined kidney and bone marrow transplant. A subset of T cells may come from the graft donor.

The gene calls are TRBV10-3 and TRBJ2-7; tentative D call: TRBD1 (6 bases). CDR3 length equals 13 residues. Trimming left V 6 bases short and J 3 bases short, with 12 bases between. From germline, CDR1 is ENHRY and CDR2 SYGVKD. CDR3: CAISAGTFYEQYF. The CDR3 region has the DNA TGTGCCATCAGCGCTGGGACATTCTACGAGCAGTACTTC.

CDR3 DNA: TGTGCCAGCGTGTTGGGACAGAGATATGGCTACACCTTC. Protein product: CASVLGQRYGYTF. The rearrangement links TRBV5-6 to TRBJ1-2; TRBD1 aligns across 7 bases. With V trimmed by 7 bases and J by 5 bases, 8 bases remained unmatched. This CDR3 has 13 amino acids. Germline V gene sequence: CDR1 SGHDT, CDR2 YYEEEE.

The rearrangement uses TRBV5-1 and TRBJ1-5; 9 nucleotides line up with TRBD1. Losses at the gene ends were 0 bases for V and 7 bases for J; bases not matched to a gene: 11. Germline CDR1 and CDR2: SGHRS and YFSETQ. CDR3 length: 17 amino acids. CDR3 nucleotide sequence: TGCGCCAGCAGCTTGGGGCCGGGACAGGGTCCGTGGCAGCCCCAGCATTTT. It is translated as CASSLGPGQGPWQPQHF.

Comments on this clone: Distinct nucleotide sequences in the sample also encode this CDR3. The V gene is TRBV7-6, the J gene TRBJ1-6; TRBD1 might be the D (5 bases). The CDR3 covers 14 residues. Trimming left V 3 bases short and J 9 bases short, with 12 bases between. Germline-derived CDR1 and CDR2 are SGHVS and FNYEAQ. CDR3 DNA: TGTGCCAGCAGCTTTGACAGCTTTTCTTCACCCCTCCACTTT. Its translation: CASSFDSFSSPLHF.

V gene TRBV28 combines with J gene TRBJ2-3, with TRBD1 identical over 7 bases. Trimming took 3 bases from V and 9 from J; bases not matched to a gene: 3. In germline, CDR1 is MDHEN, CDR2 SYDVKM. The CDR3 has 12 residues. The CDR3 bases are TGTGCCAGCAGTTTGGACAGGTCGACGCAGTATTTT. Translating it yields CASSLDRSTQYF. The full variable domain, in which reference TRBV28 and TRBJ2-3 provide the parts outside the CDR3, is DVKVTQSSRYLVKRTGEKVFLECVQDMDHENMFWYRQDPGLGLRLIYFSYDVKMKEKGDIPEGYSVSREKKERFSLILESASTNQTSMYLCASSLDRSTQYFGPGTRLTVL.

The V call is TRBV11-2, the J call TRBJ1-1; D uncertain. Germline V gene sequence: CDR1 SGHAT, CDR2 FQNNGV. This CDR3 spans 12 amino acids. The V gene lost 5 bases and the J gene lost 5 bases, with 9 bases spanning the gap. For the CDR3, the DNA is TGTGCCAGCAGCCCCTCGGTGACTGAAGCTTTCTTT. This gives the protein CASSPSVTEAFF. The whole variable domain, filled in from reference TRBV11-2 and TRBJ1-1, reads EAGVAQSPRYKIIEKRQSVAFWCNPISGHATLYWYQQILGQGPKLLIQFQNNGVVDDSQLPKDRFSAERLKGVDSTLKIQPAKLEDSAVYLCASSPSVTEAFFGQGTRLTVV.

This rearrangement joins TRBV7-9 to TRBJ1-3; TRBD1 might be the D (5 bases). CDR1 is SEHNR, CDR2 FQNEAQ, per germline (reference sequence). The CDR3 has 15 amino acids. The V end was cut by 1 base, the J end by 2 bases, with 9 bases between. CDR3 region: CASSLGGSPGNTIYF. The CDR3 DNA reads as TGTGCCAGCAGCTTAGGGGGCAGCCCTGGAAACACCATATATTTT.

The rearrangement uses TRBV13 and TRBJ2-7; 12 bases match TRBD2. This CDR3 comprises 15 residues. CDR1 and CDR2 (germline): PRHDT, FYEKMQ (reference sequence). J lost 3 bases, V lost 5 bases, and 5 bases had no gene match. The CDR3 protein is CASSPGLAGRYEQYF. The CDR3 nucleotides read TGTGCCAGCAGCCCCGGACTAGCGGGGCGCTACGAGCAGTACTTC. Combining the CDR3 with reference TRBV13 and TRBJ2-7 gives the whole variable domain AAGVIQSPRHLIKEKRETATLKCYPIPRHDTVYWYQQGPGQDPQFLISFYEKMQSDKGSIPDRFSAQQFSDYHSELNMSSLELGDSALYFCASSPGLAGRYEQYFGPGTRLTVT.

V is TRBV25-1 and J is TRBJ1-5; TRBD1 matches at 8 bases. This CDR3 has 15 residues. Germline CDR1 MGHDK, CDR2 SYGVNS. Losses at the gene ends were 3 bases for V and 4 bases for J; bases not matched to a gene: 5. CDR3 amino acids: CASSESGQGNQPQHF. In nucleotides, the CDR3 is TGTGCCAGCAGTGAGTCCGGACAGGGTAATCAGCCCCAGCATTTT.

This rearrangement joins TRBV19 to TRBJ2-1; 8 nucleotides match TRBD1. The V gene's germline CDR1 is LNHDA and CDR2 SQIVND (reference sequence). The CDR3 runs 15 residues. With 5 bases clipped from V and 8 bases from J, the junction kept 11 bases outside the gene matches. CDR3 nucleotides: TGTGCCAGTAGTCCGAGGACAGGGAACGCTTATGAGCAGTTCTTC. Its translation: CASSPRTGNAYEQFF.

The chain combines TRBV27 with TRBJ1-1; D not resolved. In germline, CDR1 is MNHEY, CDR2 SMNVEV (reference sequence). V was trimmed by 3 bases and J by 1 base, leaving 6 bases between them. The CDR3 is 13 amino acids. The CDR3 coding sequence is TGTGCCAGCAGTTTTATGGCGAACACTGAAGCTTTCTTT. This gives the protein CASSFMANTEAFF.

This chain links TRBV10-3 with TRBJ1-1; perhaps TRBD1 as D (5 bases). V shed 0 bases and J shed 3 bases, with 11 bases lying between them. The CDR3 runs to 15 residues. Germline V gene sequence: CDR1 ENHRY, CDR2 SYGVKD. CDR3 amino acids: CAISESNGGDTEAFF. The CDR3 DNA follows: TGTGCCATCAGTGAGTCGAACGGGGGGGACACTGAAGCTTTCTTT.

J is TRBJ1-3 and V is TRBV21-1; the D call TRBD1 from the table was never checked on the DNA. TRBV21-1 is a pseudogene. This CDR3 is built from 15 residues. The CDR3 is CASKWDRAQGNTIYF. CDR3 coding DNA: TGTGCCAGCAAATGGGACAGGGCGCAGGGAAACACCATATATTTT.

The rearrangement links TRBV7-2 to TRBJ2-5; D is possibly TRBD2 (6 bases). The CDR3 runs 12 residues. Germline loops: CDR1 SGHTA, CDR2 FQGNSA. The V gene lost 1 base and the J gene lost 11 bases, with 11 bases spanning the gap. This CDR3 reads CASSLGSGSQYF. The CDR3 DNA reads TGTGCCAGCAGCTTAGGCTCCGGGAGTCAGTACTTC. Drawing the rest from reference TRBV7-2 and TRBJ2-5, the complete variable domain is GAGVSQSPSNKVTEKGKDVELRCDPISGHTALYWYRQSLGQGLEFLIYFQGNSAPDKSGLPSDRFSAERTGGSVSTLTIQRTQQEDSAVYLCASSLGSGSQYFGPGTRLLVL.

V gene TRBV21-1 combines with J gene TRBJ2-3; TRBD1, the table's D call, lacks a check against the DNA. TRBV21-1 is tagged as a pseudogene. The CDR3 is made up of 13 amino acids. The CDR3 coding sequence is TGTGCCAGCAGCAGCAGGGGAATACATACGCAGTATTTT. This sequence encodes CASSSRGIHTQYF.

The V call is TRBV7-9, the J call TRBJ1-2; no definite D call. Trimming stripped 7 bases from V and 4 bases from J, with 13 bases between. The germline V gene encodes CDR1 SEHNR and CDR2 FQNEAQ (reference sequence). This CDR3 spans 13 amino acids. CDR3 in amino acids: CASNPSAGYGYTF. The CDR3 bases are TGTGCCAGCAATCCCTCGGCGGGCTATGGCTACACCTTC.

This CDR3 is CASSQWTSGGDEQFF. The CDR3 DNA follows: TGTGCCAGCAGTCAATGGACTAGCGGGGGCGATGAGCAGTTCTTC. The chain has TRBV6-5 and TRBJ2-1; 13 bases are a match to TRBD2. The trim removed 5 bases at V and 8 bases at J, leaving 6 bases unmatched. Germline loops: CDR1 MNHEY, CDR2 SVGAGI. CDR3 size: 15 residues.

The chain combines TRBV10-3 with TRBJ1-1, with a possible D match to TRBD1 (5 bases). Trimming removed 0 bases at V and 1 base at J, with 6 bases between. The CDR3 runs to 14 residues. Germline V CDR1 and CDR2: ENHRY, SYGVKD. The CDR3 protein is CAISESQGNTEAFF. CDR3 in DNA: TGTGCCATCAGTGAGTCTCAGGGGAACACTGAAGCTTTCTTT.

The chain uses TRBV10-3 and TRBJ2-3; 14 bases agree with TRBD2. Germline V CDR1 and CDR2: ENHRY, SYGVKD. This CDR3 is 17 amino acids long. V trimming: 3 bases; J trimming: 6 bases; junction bases outside the gene matches: 8. This chain's CDR3 is CAISEGLAGGSADTQYF. The CDR3 nucleotides read TGTGCCATCAGTGAAGGACTAGCGGGGGGCTCTGCTGATACGCAGTATTTT.

The J gene is TRBJ2-6, the V gene TRBV18, with TRBD2 matching 9 bases. CDR3 length equals 19 residues. CDR1 is KGHSH and CDR2 is LQKENI in the germline V gene. V dropped 1 base and J dropped 4; count of bases not matched to a gene: 11. The CDR3 bases are TGTGCCAGCTCACCACTCCCCCTAGCGGGAAGTACCGGGGCCAACGTCCTGACTTTC. Translation gives CASSPLPLAGSTGANVLTF.

The chain combines TRBV5-8 with TRBJ2-1, with 9 bases that match TRBD1. Trimming removed 0 bases from V and 5 bases from J; junction bases left unmatched: 9. Germline CDR1 SGHTS, CDR2 YDEGEE. This CDR3 has 17 residues. The CDR3 is CASSLAPPGQGNNEQFF. Here the CDR3 DNA reads TGTGCCAGCAGCTTGGCCCCCCCGGGACAGGGTAACAATGAGCAGTTCTTC.

This clone was seen a few times. The J gene is TRBJ2-5, the V gene TRBV7-2; D is possibly TRBD2 (6 bases). Deletions cut 1 base from V and 7 bases from J, with 7 bases between. CDR1 is SGHTA, CDR2 FQGNSA, per germline. The CDR3 spans 12 residues. The CDR3 spells CASSLERVTQYF. The CDR3 coding sequence is TGTGCCAGCAGCTTAGAGCGGGTGACCCAGTACTTC.